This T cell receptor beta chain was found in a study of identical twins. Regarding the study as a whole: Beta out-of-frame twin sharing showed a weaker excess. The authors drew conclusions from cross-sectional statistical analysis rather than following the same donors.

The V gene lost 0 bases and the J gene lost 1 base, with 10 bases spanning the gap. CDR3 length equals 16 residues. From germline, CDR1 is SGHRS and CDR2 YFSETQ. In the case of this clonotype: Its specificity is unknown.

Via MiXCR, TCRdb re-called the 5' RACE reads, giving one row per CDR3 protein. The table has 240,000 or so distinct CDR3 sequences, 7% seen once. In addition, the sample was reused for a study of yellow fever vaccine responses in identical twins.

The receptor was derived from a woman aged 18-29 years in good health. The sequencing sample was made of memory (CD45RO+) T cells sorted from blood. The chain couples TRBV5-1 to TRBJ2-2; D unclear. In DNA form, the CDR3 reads TGCGCCAGCAGCTTGGGGAACTCAAGGAACACCGGGGAGCTGTTTTTT. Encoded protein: CASSLGNSRNTGELFF.